The 4 T cell receptor beta chains listed next were all sequenced from one sample in a study of shared clonotypes between healthy human individuals. Generated by immunoSEQ multiplex PCR, the TCRdb table keeps only in-frame clones and is missing some. Here the sample spans under 1,100,000 clones, about 84% being singletons. Input material: memory CD4+ T cells from PBMCs. Sample subset: CD45RA-negative fraction. The receptors shown here come from a man aged 18 to 29 in good health. Some clones in this sample may be carry-over from other donors' samples.

The V call is TRBV7-2, the J call TRBJ1-1; D is uncertain. Germline assignment: CDR1 SGHTA and CDR2 FQGNSA. V lost 5 bases, J lost 3 bases, and 16 bases lay in between. The CDR3 is made up of 15 amino acids. The CDR3 bases are TGTGCCAGCAGCCCTGAGAACGCGGAGGACACTGAAGCTTTCTTT. Encoded protein: CASSPENAEDTEAFF. The variable domain in full, completed from reference TRBV7-2 and TRBJ1-1, reads GAGVSQSPSNKVTEKGKDVELRCDPISGHTALYWYRQSLGQGLEFLIYFQGNSAPDKSGLPSDRFSAERTGGSVSTLTIQRTQQEDSAVYLCASSPENAEDTEAFFGQGTRLTVV.

The V and J genes are TRBV2 and TRBJ2-3, with 9 bases fitting TRBD1. The CDR3 has 16 amino acids. The trim removed 8 bases at V and 8 bases at J, leaving 17 bases unmatched. Germline CDR1 reads SNHLY; CDR2 reads FYNNEI. The CDR3 DNA reads TGTGCCAGCGCGCCCGGACAGGGGATAAAGTTTGGTACGCAGTATTTT. Translated: CASAPGQGIKFGTQYF.

The chain uses TRBV11-3 and TRBJ1-5; 7 nucleotides agree with TRBD1. The germline V gene encodes CDR1 SGHNT and CDR2 YENEEA. Losses at the gene ends were 4 bases for V and 0 bases for J; bases not matched to a gene: 6. The length of the CDR3 is 16 residues. The CDR3, as DNA: TGTGCCAGCAGCTCGCCCGACAGGGCTAGCAATCAGCCCCAGCATTTT. This gives the protein CASSSPDRASNQPQHF.

J is TRBJ1-5 and V is TRBV28; possibly TRBD1 for D (6 bases). Germline loops: CDR1 MDHEN, CDR2 SYDVKM. The CDR3 has 16 amino acids. Deletions cut 5 bases from V and 7 bases from J, with 21 bases between. CDR3 nucleotide sequence: TGTGCCAGCAGTACCCCAGGGGACGGCCCAAGCCAGCCCCAGCATTTT. Protein product: CASSTPGDGPSQPQHF.